Following are 17 T cell receptor beta chains from one sample sequenced in a study of CD8 T cells in Susac syndrome. Reverse transcription of about 0.45 to 1 ug RNA was performed with random hexamers. From the immunoSEQ multiplex PCR reads, TCRdb called clonotypes with MiXCR, one entry per CDR3 protein. Of some 130,000 distinct CDR3 sequences in the sample, around 95% were seen once. Sequencing was done on a sample of CD8+ T cells from PBMCs. The receptor set was obtained from a human donor with Susac syndrome.

The V and J genes are TRBV11-2 and TRBJ1-2; no definite D call. Germline V gene data show CDR1 as SGHAT and CDR2 as FQNNGV. The CDR3 totals 12 residues. Between the trimmed V and J ends, which lost 1 base and 8 bases, there was a span of 8 bases. CDR3 region: CASSLGLEGYTF. As DNA, the CDR3 is TGTGCCAGCAGCTTAGGCCTCGAGGGCTACACCTTC.

This clonotype has only one observation. V gene TRBV4-1 combines with J gene TRBJ2-7; D not resolved. CDR3 length: 14 amino acids. CDR1 MGHRA and CDR2 YSYEKL come from the germline V gene. V dropped 1 base and J dropped 2 bases, with 9 bases sitting between them. The CDR3 nucleotides are TGCGCCAGCAGCCAAGGGGCAGGACCCTACGAGCAGTACTTC. It is translated as CASSQGAGPYEQYF.

The gene calls are TRBV28 and TRBJ2-5; maybe TRBD1 (6 bases). CDR3 length equals 14 residues. V was pared by 8 bases and J by 4 bases, with 17 bases between. Germline values: CDR1 MDHEN, CDR2 SYDVKM. The CDR3 DNA reads as TGTGCCAGCCGAATACAGGGAAGTGGAGAGACCCAGTACTTC. Amino acid sequence: CASRIQGSGETQYF.

The rearrangement joins TRBV5-1 to TRBJ2-3; 10 bases fit TRBD2. The CDR3 length is 15 residues. Trimming took 4 bases from V and 1 from J; bases not matched to a gene: 3. Germline V gene sequence: CDR1 SGHRS, CDR2 YFSETQ. The CDR3 DNA sequence: TGCGCCAGCAGCAGGGGGACTAGCGGCACAGATACGCAGTATTTT. Amino acid sequence: CASSRGTSGTDTQYF. Looking up the rest from reference TRBV5-1 and TRBJ2-3 gives the full variable domain: KAGVTQTPRYLIKTRGQQVTLSCSPISGHRSVSWYQQTPGQGLQFLFEYFSETQRNKGNFPGRFSGRQFSNSRSEMNVSTLELGDSALYLCASSRGTSGTDTQYFGPGTRLTVL.

This clonotype appeared once. The rearrangement joins TRBV5-1 to TRBJ2-1; 14 bases are a match to TRBD2. The length of the CDR3 is 18 residues. Germline CDR1 reads SGHRS; CDR2 reads YFSETQ. V was clipped by 6 bases and J by 8 bases; unmatched bases: 16. As DNA, the CDR3 is TGCGCCAGCACATCGGGACTAGCGGGAGCCGGATATGGGGATGAGCAGTTCTTC. Protein product: CASTSGLAGAGYGDEQFF.

This sequence joins TRBV4-1 and TRBJ1-1, with TRBD1 as a possible D gene (5 bases). This CDR3 region has 15 residues. V was clipped by 3 bases and J by 3 bases, with 14 bases between them. Germline V gives CDR1 MGHRA, CDR2 YSYEKL. CDR3 in amino acids: CASSHSTDIDTEAFF. In DNA form, the CDR3 reads TGCGCCAGCAGCCACTCCACGGACATCGACACTGAAGCTTTCTTT.

This clonotype occurred once. The chain combines TRBV29-1 with TRBJ2-7; 11 nucleotides match TRBD1. Germline CDR1 SQVTM, CDR2 ANQGSEA. This CDR3 has 14 residues. V was pared by 2 bases and J by 2 bases, with 2 bases of the junction left unmatched. As DNA, the CDR3 is TGCAGCGTTGAAAGGACAGGGGGCACCTACGAGCAGTACTTC. It specifies CSVERTGGTYEQYF.

This rearrangement joins TRBV20-1 to TRBJ1-5, with 10 positions matching TRBD1. There are 14 residues in the CDR3. CDR1 is DFQATT and CDR2 is SNEGSKA in the germline V gene (reference sequence). The trim removed 5 bases at V and 6 bases at J, leaving 7 bases unmatched. CDR3 DNA sequence: TGCAGTGCTCCTGACAGGGGGCAAAGTCAGCCCCAGCATTTT. This gives the protein CSAPDRGQSQPQHF.

The chain is built from TRBV28 and TRBJ2-7; 8 bases align to TRBD1. Trimming removed 2 bases from V and 3 bases from J; junction bases left unmatched: 3. CDR1 and CDR2 from the germline V gene are MDHEN and SYDVKM. This CDR3 spans 14 amino acids. As DNA, the CDR3 is TGTGCCAGCAGTTTAAGGGACAGGTACTACGAGCAGTACTTC. Encoded protein: CASSLRDRYYEQYF. The whole variable domain, filled in from reference TRBV28 and TRBJ2-7, reads DVKVTQSSRYLVKRTGEKVFLECVQDMDHENMFWYRQDPGLGLRLIYFSYDVKMKEKGDIPEGYSVSREKKERFSLILESASTNQTSMYLCASSLRDRYYEQYFGPGTRLTVT.

V gene TRBV5-1 combines with J gene TRBJ1-1, with D unclear. V was cut by 1 base and J by 1 base, with 8 bases left in between. This CDR3 comprises 14 residues. From germline, CDR1 is SGHRS and CDR2 YFSETQ. In nucleotides, the CDR3 is TGCGCCAGCAGCTTGAGATGGGGGAACACTGAAGCTTTCTTT. It encodes CASSLRWGNTEAFF.

DNA of the CDR3: TGCAGTGCCACGTCACGGGACCATTCCTACAATGAGCAGTTCTTC. It encodes CSATSRDHSYNEQFF. The chain joins TRBV20-1 to TRBJ2-1; possibly TRBD1 or TRBD2 for D (5 bases each). Germline CDR1 reads DFQATT; CDR2 reads SNEGSKA (reference sequence). The length of the CDR3 is 15 residues. With 6 bases removed from V and 1 base from J, the gap between germline ends came to 16 bases.

This CDR3 is CATSRLTQGAWAETQYF. Written as DNA, the CDR3 is TGTGCCACCAGCAGACTGACACAGGGGGCATGGGCAGAGACCCAGTACTTC. This rearrangement joins TRBV15 to TRBJ2-5; 9 bases are a match to TRBD1. Trimming at V came to 2 bases and at J to 4 bases, leaving 11 bases not matched to a gene. The CDR3 is 17 residues long. Germline V gene sequence: CDR1 LNHNV, CDR2 YYDKDF (reference sequence).

The chain couples TRBV2 to TRBJ2-7; no clear D. Germline V gene data show CDR1 as SNHLY and CDR2 as FYNNEI. Trimming shortened V by 5 bases and J by 3 bases, and 8 bases separated the two germline ends. The CDR3 is 12 amino acids. CDR3 bases: TGTGCCAGCAGTATATGGGACTACGAGCAGTACTTC. Its protein is CASSIWDYEQYF.

The chain joins TRBV21-1 to TRBJ2-6; the table's D gene call, TRBD2, was not cross checked with the DNA. TRBV21-1 is given as a pseudogene. The CDR3 has 15 amino acids. The CDR3 DNA reads as TGTGCCAGCAGCAATAGGGCCTCTGGGGCCAACGTCCTGACTTTC. This encodes CASSNRASGANVLTF.

The chain recombines TRBV27 with TRBJ1-2, with D perhaps TRBD1 (6 bases). The CDR3 covers 13 residues. Per germline, CDR1 MNHEY and CDR2 SMNVEV (reference sequence). Between the trimmed V and J ends, which lost 3 bases and 4 bases, there was a span of 9 bases. The DNA of the CDR3 is TGTGCCAGCAGTTTTGGACAGCTCTATGGCTACACCTTC. It specifies CASSFGQLYGYTF.

The rearrangement uses TRBV11-1 and TRBJ2-1, with TRBD2 matching over 11 bases. V was pared by 6 bases and J by 7 bases, with 8 bases of the junction left unmatched. Germline V gives CDR1 SGHAT, CDR2 FQDESV (reference sequence). The length of the CDR3 is 15 residues. The CDR3 region has the DNA TGTGCCAGCAGGTGGGAGACTAGCGGGATTAATGAGCAGTTCTTC. It is translated as CASRWETSGINEQFF.

The genes are TRBV11-3 and TRBJ2-2, with TRBD2 as a possible D gene (5 bases). The CDR3 consists of 13 residues. The V end was cut by 5 bases, the J end by 6 bases, with 10 bases between. Looked up from germline, CDR1 is SGHNT and CDR2 is YENEEA. The CDR3 here is CASSPTISGELFF. CDR3 DNA sequence: TGTGCCAGCAGCCCGACTATATCCGGGGAGCTGTTTTTT.